The 6 T cell receptor beta chains given below trace back to one sample, sequenced in a study of T cell responses to AZD1222 COVID-19 vaccine. The method was immunoSEQ multiplex PCR; TCRdb's version includes in-frame clones alone and lacks a portion of them. The data contain about 120,000 clones, over 75% of them singletons. Here the sequenced sample was peripheral blood, taken on day 0 of MenACWY control vaccination. Every receptor here comes from an adult in good health.

This rearrangement joins TRBV5-5 to TRBJ2-2; unclear D gene. CDR1 and CDR2 (germline): SGHKS, YYEKEE (reference sequence). Trimming removed 0 bases at V and 2 bases at J, with 8 bases between. The CDR3 contains 15 residues. CDR3 sequence: CASSLAGGNTGELFF. The CDR3 DNA sequence: TGTGCCAGCAGCTTGGCCGGCGGTAACACCGGGGAGCTGTTTTTT.

The rearrangement joins TRBV29-1 to TRBJ2-3; weak D call: TRBD1 (5 bases). CDR3 length: 14 residues. Trimming took 2 bases from V and 2 from J, leaving 11 bases between them. The germline V gene encodes CDR1 SQVTM and CDR2 ANQGSEA. DNA of the CDR3: TGCAGCGTTGAACCGCAGGGAATCACAGATACGCAGTATTTT. Its protein product is CSVEPQGITDTQYF.

The chain couples TRBV6-5 to TRBJ1-2; possible D gene TRBD1, 5 bases. The CDR3 is made up of 15 amino acids. Trimming stripped 0 bases from V and 3 bases from J, with 11 bases between. Germline lookup yields CDR1 MNHEY and CDR2 SVGAGI. CDR3: CASSYSEGTHYGYTF. In DNA, the CDR3 is TGTGCCAGCAGTTACTCGGAAGGGACCCACTATGGCTACACCTTC.

The chain joins TRBV10-3 to TRBJ1-2, with a weak D call TRBD1 (5 bases). With 0 bases removed from V and 4 bases from J, the gap between germline ends came to 15 bases. CDR3 length: 16 residues. Germline CDR1 ENHRY, CDR2 SYGVKD. The CDR3: CAISESSQGRGYGYTF. CDR3 coding DNA: TGTGCCATCAGTGAGTCGAGTCAAGGGAGGGGCTATGGCTACACCTTC.

This chain uses TRBV11-2 with TRBJ1-3; D is unresolved. CDR3 length: 13 residues. Trimming stripped 5 bases from V and 3 bases from J, with 8 bases between. The V gene's germline CDR1 is SGHAT and CDR2 FQNNGV. The CDR3 here is CASSPVDGNTIYF. The CDR3 bases are TGTGCCAGCAGCCCCGTGGATGGAAACACCATATATTTT.

V gene TRBV15 combines with J gene TRBJ1-2, with D uncertain. Germline V CDR1 and CDR2: LNHNV, YYDKDF (reference sequence). Trimming removed 3 bases from V and 3 bases from J, with 11 bases in between. The CDR3 extends over 14 amino acids. DNA for the CDR3: TGTGCCACCAGCAGCGAAACGAGGGACTATGGCTACACCTTC. Its translation: CATSSETRDYGYTF.